One sample yielded the 12 T cell receptor beta chains listed below, sequenced in a study of OX40 agonist ivuxolimab in advanced cancers. Assay used: immunoSEQ multiplex PCR; TCRdb lists only in-frame clones, some missing. This table holds 50,000 to 55,000 clones, more than 75% found once. The sample here was CD4+ or CD8+ T cells sorted from blood, taken in a trial of the OX40 agonist ivuxolimab. The receptor source for this set is an adult with an advanced solid tumor such as melanoma, head and neck, liver or kidney cancer.

The gene calls are TRBV11-3 and TRBJ2-3, with D tentatively TRBD1 or TRBD2 (5 bases each). The CDR3 length is 15 residues. Germline V lookup: CDR1 SGHNT, CDR2 YENEEA. Trimming took 4 bases from V and 5 from J, leaving 16 bases between them. In DNA, the CDR3 is TGTGCCAGCAGCTCTGCCGGGACGGCAGTAGATACGCAGTATTTT. This sequence encodes CASSSAGTAVDTQYF. The full variable domain, completed using reference TRBV11-3 and TRBJ2-3, is EAGVVQSPRYKIIEKKQPVAFWCNPISGHNTLYWYLQNLGQGPELLIRYENEEAVDDSQLPKDRFSAERLKGVDSTLKIQPAELGDSAVYLCASSSAGTAVDTQYFGPGTRLTVL.

The rearrangement uses TRBV6-1 and TRBJ2-3, with D maybe TRBD1 (6 bases). There are 14 residues in the CDR3. The V gene's germline CDR1 is MNHNS and CDR2 SASEGT. The V gene lost 6 bases and the J gene lost 1 base, with 11 bases spanning the gap. As DNA, the CDR3 is TGTGCCAGCAGGGTAAGACAGGGCACAGATACGCAGTATTTT. This codes for CASRVRQGTDTQYF.

The gene calls are TRBV9 and TRBJ1-4; 12 bases align to TRBD1. V lost 4 bases to trimming and J lost 10 bases; unmatched junction nucleotides: 11. This CDR3 has 16 amino acids. The germline V gene encodes CDR1 SGDLS and CDR2 YYNGEE. In DNA form, the CDR3 reads TGTGCCAGCAGCACAACGGGAGGGACAGGGGGCGGAAAACTGTTTTTT. This codes for CASSTTGGTGGGKLFF. Supplemented by reference TRBV9 and TRBJ1-4, the full variable domain reads DSGVTQTPKHLITATGQRVTLRCSPRSGDLSVYWYQQSLDQGLQFLIQYYNGEERAKGNILERFSAQQFPDLHSELNLSSLELGDSALYFCASSTTGGTGGGKLFFGSGTQLSVL.

The chain recombines TRBV6-1 with TRBJ1-2; 8 bases are shared with TRBD1. CDR1 and CDR2 from the germline V gene are MNHNS and SASEGT. V lost 7 bases to trimming and J lost 4 bases; unmatched junction nucleotides: 11. The CDR3 loop spans 15 amino acids. The CDR3 region has the DNA TGTGCCAGCAAAGGAGACAGGGGCCGGGGCTATGGCTACACCTTC. Translating gives CASKGDRGRGYGYTF.

This clone is medium-sized. V gene TRBV15 combines with J gene TRBJ2-2, with no clear D. The CDR3 covers 13 residues. Trimming left V 3 bases short and J 8 bases short, with 10 bases between. Germline CDR1 reads LNHNV; CDR2 reads YYDKDF (reference sequence). The CDR3 loop reads CATSREPGGELFF. The DNA for the CDR3 is TGTGCCACCAGCAGGGAACCCGGGGGGGAGCTGTTTTTT. Full variable domain (remainder filled in from reference TRBV15 and TRBJ2-2): DAMVIQNPRYQVTQFGKPVTLSCSQTLNHNVMYWYQQKSSQAPKLLFHYYDKDFNNEADTPDNFQSRRPNTSFCFLDIRSPGLGDTAMYLCATSREPGGELFFGEGSRLTVL.

Remarks on this clone: Other DNA sequences from this sample encode an identical CDR3 as well. This chain uses TRBV6-5 with TRBJ1-3, with D maybe TRBD1 (5 bases). This CDR3 has 14 residues. V was pared by 5 bases and J by 0 bases, with 8 bases between. The germline V gene encodes CDR1 MNHEY and CDR2 SVGAGI. The CDR3 region has the DNA TGTGCCAGCAGTCCGCAGGGCTCTGGAAACACCATATATTTT. Its translation: CASSPQGSGNTIYF.

The J gene is TRBJ2-3, the V gene TRBV10-1; D is unresolved. Per germline, CDR1 WNHNN and CDR2 SYGVQD (reference sequence). Trimming removed 2 bases from V and 5 bases from J, with 11 bases in between. This CDR3 has 14 amino acids. CDR3 amino acids: CASSEEVPGDTQYF. Here the CDR3 DNA reads TGCGCCAGCAGTGAGGAGGTACCTGGAGATACGCAGTATTTT.

The chain recombines TRBV5-6 with TRBJ2-2; 8 nucleotides line up with TRBD2. V was pared by 1 base and J by 4 bases, with 3 bases of the junction left unmatched. The CDR3 has 15 residues. CDR1 and CDR2 (germline): SGHDT, YYEEEE. DNA of the CDR3: TGTGCCAGCAGCTTGAACGGGAGGGCCACCGGGGAGCTGTTTTTT. Encoded protein: CASSLNGRATGELFF.

A few counts support this clone. The chain recombines TRBV5-1 with TRBJ1-1; D is unresolved. Germline V gene sequence: CDR1 SGHRS, CDR2 YFSETQ. Trimming left V 0 bases short and J 0 bases short, with 9 bases between. This CDR3 has 15 residues. CDR3 coding DNA: TGCGCCAGCAGCTTGGAAGCCACACTGAACACTGAAGCTTTCTTT. Residues: CASSLEATLNTEAFF. Complete variable domain (other parts from reference TRBV5-1 and TRBJ1-1): KAGVTQTPRYLIKTRGQQVTLSCSPISGHRSVSWYQQTPGQGLQFLFEYFSETQRNKGNFPGRFSGRQFSNSRSEMNVSTLELGDSALYLCASSLEATLNTEAFFGQGTRLTVV.

The chain joins TRBV28 to TRBJ2-7, with D tentatively TRBD1 (6 bases). V was shortened by 6 bases and J by 2 bases, with 11 bases between the two germline ends. Germline values: CDR1 MDHEN, CDR2 SYDVKM. This CDR3 spans 13 amino acids. The CDR3, as DNA: TGTGCCAGCAGCCCAGGGACAACCTACGAGCAGTACTTC. Translation gives CASSPGTTYEQYF.

This chain joins TRBV19 and TRBJ1-5; D is ambiguous. V lost 7 bases to trimming and J lost 1 base, with 14 bases between them. The CDR3 spans 15 residues. Germline CDR1 LNHDA, CDR2 SQIVND (reference sequence). The CDR3: CASTPSGISNQPQHF. The DNA for the CDR3 is TGTGCCAGTACCCCATCCGGAATCAGCAATCAGCCCCAGCATTTT. Full variable domain (missing parts from reference TRBV19 and TRBJ1-5): DGGITQSPKYLFRKEGQNVTLSCEQNLNHDAMYWYRQDPGQGLRLIYYSQIVNDFQKGDIAEGYSVSREKKESFPLTVTSAQKNPTAFYLCASTPSGISNQPQHFGDGTRLSIL.

The sample holds a few counts of this clone. For the CDR3, the DNA is TGTGCCAGCAGTTACCCGGACAGGGGTAAAGCGGGCTACACCTTC. It is translated as CASSYPDRGKAGYTF. The chain combines TRBV6-6 with TRBJ1-2; 9 bases match TRBD1. The germline CDR1 and CDR2 sequences are MNHNY and SVGAGI (reference sequence). The ends lost 2 bases at V and 8 bases at J; junction bases unmatched: 9. The CDR3 length is 15 residues.